This T cell receptor (beta chain) was identified in a study of OX40 agonist ivuxolimab in advanced cancers. As for the study in general: Patients with prior anti-PD-1, anti-PD-L1 or anti-CTLA-4 therapy were eligible; approximately 37% had some. Regarding the study as a whole: Among some nonresponders, normalized T-cell clonal expansion was also low.

Points on this clone: Its antigen remains unidentified.

Clones were read by immunoSEQ multiplex PCR, and TCRdb kept only the in-frame ones, dropping some. The sample contains around 20,000 clones, 84% of which appear only once. Germline V gene lookup returns CDR1 MNHEY and CDR2 SMNVEV (reference sequence). Trimming pared 4 bases from V and 10 bases from J, leaving 12 bases between. This CDR3 is 12 amino acids long. The cohort excluded patients with autoimmune disease history or systemic immunosuppression. The clonotype was recovered from an adult with an advanced solid tumor such as melanoma, head and neck, liver or kidney cancer. Sample: CD4+ or CD8+ T cells sorted from blood, taken in a trial of the OX40 agonist ivuxolimab. The genes are TRBV27 and TRBJ2-3; a possible D gene is TRBD2 (7 bases). The CDR3 spells CASSWEGVAQYF. The CDR3 nucleotides read TGTGCCAGCAGTTGGGAGGGGGTTGCGCAGTATTTT.